This T cell receptor (beta chain) was identified during a study of blood T cell repertoires in COVID-19. Across the whole study: PBMCs, B-cell-depleted T cells, or T cells were the source of the cDNA or gDNA that made up the material.

The CDR3 spans 16 residues. V was cut by 6 bases and J by 1 base, with 18 bases left in between. Looked up from germline, CDR1 is SGHTA and CDR2 is FQGNSA. Produced via immunoSEQ multiplex PCR; TCRdb's table is partial and in-frame only. The table has 150,000 or so clones, around four fifths seen once. The sequencing sample was made of PBMCs or T cells enriched from blood (not recorded which). The source is an older man who had been exposed to COVID-19. The rearrangement links TRBV7-2 to TRBJ2-5; D possibly corresponds to TRBD2 (6 bases). For the CDR3, the DNA is TGTGCCAGCAGAACCGCTGGTAGCGGCGTCCAAGAGACCCAGTACTTC. It specifies CASRTAGSGVQETQYF.